A single sample gave rise to the 20 T cell receptor beta chains below, sequenced in a study of blood T cell repertoires in COVID-19. The protocol was immunoSEQ multiplex PCR, while the TCRdb copy is restricted to in-frame clones and leaves out a portion. The sample has about 70,000 clones, roughly 84% seen once. Sequences were obtained from peripheral blood. The receptor source for this set is a man aged 30 to 39 with COVID-19, enrolled during active disease.

The CDR3 sequence: CASSQGSGTKTYGYTF. The CDR3 nucleotides are TGTGCCAGCAGCCAAGGCTCCGGGACAAAAACCTATGGCTACACCTTC. This chain uses TRBV14 with TRBJ1-2; D possibly corresponds to TRBD1 (6 bases). V was trimmed by 1 base and J by 4 bases, leaving 16 bases between them. This CDR3 contains 16 residues. The germline V gene has CDR1 SGHDN and CDR2 FVKESK.

The gene calls are TRBV11-1 and TRBJ2-2; 12 bases map to TRBD2. CDR1 is SGHAT and CDR2 is FQDESV in the germline V gene (reference sequence). The CDR3 loop spans 15 amino acids. Trimming removed 1 base from V and 7 bases from J; junction bases left unmatched: 1. CDR3 in DNA: TGTGCCAGCAGCTTAGGACTAGCGGGAGTCGGGGAGCTGTTTTTT. Protein sequence: CASSLGLAGVGELFF.

This clone was counted only a few times. The CDR3 DNA reads as TGTGCCAGCAGTAGACAGGGTGCTGGAAACACCATATATTTT. Translated, it gives CASSRQGAGNTIYF. This chain links TRBV28 with TRBJ1-3, with 7 bases matching TRBD1. Germline CDR1 is MDHEN and CDR2 is SYDVKM. The length of the CDR3 is 14 residues. V was pared by 5 bases and J by 2 bases, with 3 bases of the junction left unmatched.

This rearrangement joins TRBV5-6 to TRBJ1-1; D remains unclear. Trimming pared 1 base from V and 6 bases from J, leaving 13 bases between. CDR3 size: 14 residues. Germline loops: CDR1 SGHDT, CDR2 YYEEEE. CDR3 amino acids: CASSLSSLTAEAFF. CDR3 nucleotide sequence: TGTGCCAGCAGCTTGAGTAGTTTAACAGCTGAAGCTTTCTTT.

The chain joins TRBV29-1 to TRBJ2-7, with TRBD2 identical over 11 bases. Looked up from germline, CDR1 is SQVTM and CDR2 is ANQGSEA. CDR3 size: 13 residues. The junction had 4 bases not matched to a gene; V was cut back by 7 bases and J by 2 bases. CDR3 nucleotides: TGCAGCGCTAGCGGGAGGCCTACCTACGAGCAGTACTTC. Protein sequence: CSASGRPTYEQYF.

The rearrangement links TRBV28 to TRBJ1-2, with D hard to call. Germline V gives CDR1 MDHEN, CDR2 SYDVKM. Trimming shortened V by 2 bases and J by 8 bases, and 9 bases separated the two germline ends. This CDR3 has 12 residues. The CDR3 bases are TGTGCCAGCAGTTTAAAGTCTAAAGGCTACACCTTC. This translates into CASSLKSKGYTF.

V is TRBV23-1 and J is TRBJ1-1; D might be TRBD1 (5 bases). TRBV23-1 is treated as an ORF (open reading frame) with a function not yet certain. V was shortened by 4 bases and J by 1 base, with 16 bases between the two germline ends. The CDR3 consists of 16 residues. Here the CDR3 reads CASSPRAMGGNTEAFF. CDR3 bases: TGCGCCAGCAGTCCCCGGGCCATGGGGGGGAACACTGAAGCTTTCTTT.

This chain links TRBV5-6 with TRBJ2-7, with D hard to call. The CDR3 runs to 13 residues. Trimming stripped 4 bases from V and 2 bases from J, with 10 bases between. Germline lookup yields CDR1 SGHDT and CDR2 YYEEEE. CDR3: CASSRRVTYEQYF. The CDR3 DNA is TGTGCCAGCAGCCGACGGGTTACCTACGAGCAGTACTTC.

The J gene is TRBJ1-6, the V gene TRBV27; D call uncertain. The CDR3 sequence is 15 residues long. The germline V gene encodes CDR1 MNHEY and CDR2 SMNVEV (reference sequence). Deletions cut 6 bases from V and 13 bases from J, with 22 bases between. CDR3 nucleotide sequence: TGTGCCAGCAGCCTTCAAGAAGGAGCCCATTTCCCCCTCCACTTT. It codes for CASSLQEGAHFPLHF.

The chain is built from TRBV2 and TRBJ2-5, with 14 nucleotides matching TRBD2. CDR3 length: 20 residues. With V trimmed by 6 bases and J by 5 bases, 20 bases remained unmatched. Germline assignment: CDR1 SNHLY and CDR2 FYNNEI. This CDR3 reads CASSGTGRRTSGRPPETQYF. In nucleotides, the CDR3 is TGTGCCAGCAGCGGGACAGGCCGCAGGACTAGCGGGAGGCCCCCGGAGACCCAGTACTTC.

The chain couples TRBV25-1 to TRBJ1-3; 7 positions match TRBD1. Germline V gives CDR1 MGHDK, CDR2 SYGVNS. The CDR3 runs to 15 residues. The V segment lost 3 bases and the J segment 3 bases; nucleotides outside the gene matches: 5. As DNA, the CDR3 is TGTGCCAGCAGTGACGACAGGGTGGGTGGAAACACCATATATTTT. This codes for CASSDDRVGGNTIYF.

The chain employs TRBV4-1 and TRBJ1-1, with D unresolved. V was pared by 5 bases and J by 1 base, with 17 bases between. Looked up from germline, CDR1 is MGHRA and CDR2 is YSYEKL. CDR3 length equals 16 residues. The CDR3 spells CASSYNTKGGNTEAFF. Here the CDR3 DNA reads TGCGCCAGCAGCTACAACACAAAGGGAGGGAACACTGAAGCTTTCTTT.

This clone was seen only once. Distinct nucleotide sequences in the sample also encode this CDR3. The CDR3 nucleotides are TGCAGCGTTGTGGGGGACAGGGGGCTCTATGGCTACACCTTC. Translating it yields CSVVGDRGLYGYTF. This sequence joins TRBV29-1 and TRBJ1-2; 12 bases map to TRBD1. CDR1 SQVTM and CDR2 ANQGSEA come from the germline V gene. The CDR3 extends over 14 amino acids. V shed 4 bases and J 4 bases; nucleotides not matched to a gene: 4.

This chain uses TRBV19 with TRBJ1-5, with 9 bases fitting TRBD1. CDR3 length equals 17 residues. Germline CDR1 reads LNHDA; CDR2 reads SQIVND (reference sequence). Trimming removed 8 bases from V and 0 bases from J; junction bases left unmatched: 11. The CDR3 spells CASGDRDATYSNQPQHF. CDR3 coding DNA: TGTGCCAGTGGGGACAGGGACGCCACGTATAGCAATCAGCCCCAGCATTTT.

The J gene is TRBJ1-2, the V gene TRBV25-1; D gene ambiguous. This CDR3 contains 12 residues. V lost 6 bases, J lost 8 bases, and 13 bases lay in between. Germline CDR1 is MGHDK and CDR2 is SYGVNS. CDR3 region: CASRRGGRGYTF. The CDR3 DNA follows: TGTGCCAGCAGACGCGGAGGACGGGGCTACACCTTC.

This chain links TRBV19 with TRBJ2-4; TRBD2 matches 13 bases. The CDR3 loop spans 14 amino acids. After removal of 4 bases from V and 9 bases from J, the junction contained 3 bases not matched to a gene. Germline V gene sequence: CDR1 LNHDA, CDR2 SQIVND (reference sequence). CDR3 amino acids: CASSTGLAGVIQYF. The CDR3 DNA sequence: TGTGCCAGTAGTACCGGACTAGCGGGAGTCATTCAGTACTTC.

J is TRBJ2-1 and V is TRBV2; 10 nucleotides agree with TRBD2. V trimming: 6 bases; J trimming: 5 bases; junction bases outside the gene matches: 7. Germline V gene lookup returns CDR1 SNHLY and CDR2 FYNNEI. The CDR3 has 15 amino acids. The CDR3 DNA is TGTGCCAGCAGGGAAACTAGCGGGATTCACAATGAGCAGTTCTTC. It encodes CASRETSGIHNEQFF.

V usage is TRBV2 and J usage is TRBJ2-3, with 11 bases identical to TRBD1. Looked up from germline, CDR1 is SNHLY and CDR2 is FYNNEI. The trim removed 6 bases at V and 1 base at J, leaving 12 bases unmatched. The CDR3 spans 18 residues. CDR3 in DNA: TGTGCCAGCAGGTGGGACAGGGGGACGAGCCGGGGCACAGATACGCAGTATTTT. Residues: CASRWDRGTSRGTDTQYF.

This rearrangement joins TRBV14 to TRBJ2-3, with D perhaps matching TRBD1 (5 bases). The germline V gene has CDR1 SGHDN and CDR2 FVKESK. V was pared by 4 bases and J by 9 bases, with 14 bases between. There are 13 residues in the CDR3. The CDR3 DNA reads as TGTGCCAGCAGCCCCACTCTAGGGGTAACGCAGTATTTT. Amino acids: CASSPTLGVTQYF. Full variable domain (remainder filled in from reference TRBV14 and TRBJ2-3): EAGVTQFPSHSVIEKGQTVTLRCDPISGHDNLYWYRRVMGKEIKFLLHFVKESKQDESGMPNNRFLAERTGGTYSTLKVQPAELEDSGVYFCASSPTLGVTQYFGPGTRLTVL.

The V and J genes are TRBV7-9 and TRBJ1-4; TRBD1 matches 7 bases. Germline assignment: CDR1 SEHNR and CDR2 FQNEAQ (reference sequence). The V segment lost 1 base and the J segment 3 bases; nucleotides outside the gene matches: 2. The CDR3 is made up of 15 amino acids. In DNA form, the CDR3 reads TGTGCCAGCAGCTTAGGGGGGACAGCTAATGAAAAACTGTTTTTT. This translates into CASSLGGTANEKLFF. Combining the CDR3 with reference TRBV7-9 and TRBJ1-4 gives the whole variable domain DTGVSQNPRHKITKRGQNVTFRCDPISEHNRLYWYRQTLGQGPEFLTYFQNEAQLEKSRLLSDRFSAERPKGSFSTLEIQRTEQGDSAMYLCASSLGGTANEKLFFGSGTQLSVL.